The 23 T cell receptor beta chains below were found in one sample sequenced in a study of T cell responses to AZD1222 COVID-19 vaccine. TCRdb keeps only in-frame clones here, not all; method: immunoSEQ multiplex PCR. The sample contains roughly 130,000 clones, approximately 83% of which appear only once. The sequencing here drew on peripheral blood, taken on day 0 of AZD1222 vaccination. The origin of the receptors is an adult in good health.

The chain couples TRBV20-1 to TRBJ2-7; D is uncertain. CDR1 DFQATT and CDR2 SNEGSKA come from the germline V gene (reference sequence). The V and J ends lost 2 bases and 9 bases respectively, with 8 bases between them. This CDR3 comprises 10 residues. CDR3 protein: CSARNVGQYF. Written as DNA, the CDR3 is TGCAGTGCTAGAAACGTTGGGCAGTACTTC.

J is TRBJ2-2 and V is TRBV19; unclear D gene. The V gene lost 5 bases and the J gene lost 4 bases, with 11 bases spanning the gap. CDR3 length: 14 amino acids. Germline values: CDR1 LNHDA, CDR2 SQIVND (reference sequence). The DNA for the CDR3 is TGTGCCAGTAGTGTCGAACTATTCACCGGGGAGCTGTTTTTT. Translation gives CASSVELFTGELFF.

The chain couples TRBV5-1 to TRBJ2-5, with D perhaps given as TRBD1 or TRBD2 (6 bases each). Between the trimmed V and J ends, which lost 2 bases and 1 base, there was a span of 15 bases. Germline CDR1 SGHRS, CDR2 YFSETQ. This CDR3 region has 16 residues. The CDR3 region has the DNA TGCGCCAGCAGCTTTAATGGAGGGGGGATCCAAGAGACCCAGTACTTC. Encoded protein: CASSFNGGGIQETQYF. Together with reference TRBV5-1 and TRBJ2-5, the CDR3 gives the full variable domain: KAGVTQTPRYLIKTRGQQVTLSCSPISGHRSVSWYQQTPGQGLQFLFEYFSETQRNKGNFPGRFSGRQFSNSRSEMNVSTLELGDSALYLCASSFNGGGIQETQYFGPGTRLLVL.

The rearrangement uses TRBV19 and TRBJ1-2; TRBD1 agrees at 9 bases. The J segment lost 2 bases and the V segment lost 8 bases, leaving 18 bases of the junction unmatched. The germline V gene has CDR1 LNHDA and CDR2 SQIVND (reference sequence). This CDR3 spans 18 amino acids. CDR3 sequence: CASEPGQGPYGKNYGYTF. The CDR3, as DNA: TGTGCCAGTGAACCGGGACAGGGCCCCTACGGGAAAAACTATGGCTACACCTTC.

J is TRBJ2-3 and V is TRBV19; 7 nucleotides align to TRBD1. The CDR3 spans 15 residues. Trimming removed 5 bases from V and 2 bases from J; junction bases left unmatched: 7. Germline CDR1 is LNHDA and CDR2 is SQIVND (reference sequence). CDR3 DNA sequence: TGTGCCAGTAGTTCACCGGGACAGCTCACAGATACGCAGTATTTT. Residues: CASSSPGQLTDTQYF. Complete variable domain (other parts from reference TRBV19 and TRBJ2-3): DGGITQSPKYLFRKEGQNVTLSCEQNLNHDAMYWYRQDPGQGLRLIYYSQIVNDFQKGDIAEGYSVSREKKESFPLTVTSAQKNPTAFYLCASSSPGQLTDTQYFGPGTRLTVL.

The chain combines TRBV18 with TRBJ1-4; no firm D call. Per the germline V gene, CDR1 is KGHSH and CDR2 is LQKENI. The CDR3 is made up of 16 amino acids. The V end was cut by 0 bases, the J end by 7 bases, with 15 bases between. DNA of the CDR3: TGTGCCAGCTCACCACCGGAGGCGGGTCTGAGTGAAAAACTGTTTTTT. This sequence encodes CASSPPEAGLSEKLFF.

The chain combines TRBV27 with TRBJ1-1; D is ambiguous. V lost 6 bases and J lost 3, with 26 bases in between. The germline CDR1 and CDR2 sequences are MNHEY and SMNVEV (reference sequence). The CDR3 is 18 residues long. CDR3 residues: CASSRPPSYPGKDTEAFF. In DNA form, the CDR3 reads TGTGCCAGCAGCCGCCCCCCCTCCTACCCGGGGAAGGACACTGAAGCTTTCTTT.

With respect to this clone: This sample also contains other DNA sequences that code for the same CDR3. The rearrangement joins TRBV5-6 to TRBJ1-6, with D unresolved. The V end lost 0 bases, the J end lost 0 bases, and 4 bases lay between the germline ends. The CDR3 spans 15 residues. The germline CDR1 and CDR2 sequences are SGHDT and YYEEEE. The CDR3 here is CASSLGSSYNSPLHF. The CDR3, as DNA: TGTGCCAGCAGCTTGGGAAGCTCCTATAATTCACCCCTCCACTTT. Complete variable domain (other parts from reference TRBV5-6 and TRBJ1-6): DAGVTQSPTHLIKTRGQQVTLRCSPKSGHDTVSWYQQALGQGPQFIFQYYEEEERQRGNFPDRFSGHQFPNYSSELNVNALLLGDSALYLCASSLGSSYNSPLHFGNGTRLTVT.

The CDR3 DNA follows: TGTGCCAGCAGCCAAGGTGTTTTTGGCTATGGCTACACCTTC. It translates to CASSQGVFGYGYTF. V is TRBV3-1 (or the pseudogene TRBV3-2) and J is TRBJ1-2; D remains ambiguous. In germline, CDR1 is LGHDT, CDR2 YNNKEL (reference sequence). Between the trimmed V and J ends, which lost 1 base and 4 bases, there was a span of 10 bases. The CDR3 extends over 14 amino acids.

For this clone: Other DNA variants within this sample encode the same CDR3. The J gene is TRBJ1-5, the V gene TRBV11-2; the D is unclear. The CDR3 has 14 residues. Germline CDR1 is SGHAT and CDR2 is FQNNGV. Trimming removed 1 base at V and 4 bases at J, with 8 bases between. CDR3 sequence: CASSLGQTNQPQHF. The CDR3 region has the DNA TGTGCCAGCAGCTTAGGGCAGACTAATCAGCCCCAGCATTTT.

V and J are TRBV9 and TRBJ2-3, with a weak D call TRBD2 (7 bases). Per the germline V gene, CDR1 is SGDLS and CDR2 is YYNGEE. Trimming removed 0 bases from V and 6 bases from J, with 17 bases in between. The CDR3 loop spans 16 amino acids. CDR3 loop: CASSVVSGGPGDTQYF. For the CDR3, the DNA is TGTGCCAGCAGCGTAGTTTCGGGGGGCCCCGGGGATACGCAGTATTTT.

The chain links TRBV7-2 to TRBJ1-1; 8 nucleotides agree with TRBD1. The CDR3 has 16 residues. V was pared by 2 bases and J by 1 base, with 6 bases of the junction left unmatched. Germline CDR1 reads SGHTA; CDR2 reads FQGNSA. The chain's CDR3 is CASSLPGTGRNTEAFF. The CDR3 DNA sequence: TGTGCCAGCAGCTTACCCGGGACAGGCCGGAACACTGAAGCTTTCTTT.

The chain uses TRBV18 and TRBJ1-5; a possible D gene is TRBD1 (6 bases). This CDR3 comprises 15 residues. Between the trimmed V and J ends, which lost 3 bases and 2 bases, there was a span of 11 bases. Germline V CDR1 and CDR2: KGHSH, LQKENI. The CDR3 loop reads CASSPLSGGNQPQHF. DNA of the CDR3: TGTGCCAGCTCACCCCTATCAGGGGGCAATCAGCCCCAGCATTTT.

The chain is built from TRBV12-3 or TRBV12-4 and TRBJ1-6, with TRBD1 identical over 7 bases. V dropped 6 bases and J dropped 10; count of bases not matched to a gene: 3. The CDR3 sequence is 12 residues long. The CDR3 DNA reads as TGTGCCAGCAGGAACAGGGGATCACCCCTCCACTTT. Protein: CASRNRGSPLHF.

This clone appeared a few times. CDR3 protein: CASSLVYRDNSPLHF. Written as DNA, the CDR3 is TGTGCCAGCAGCTTAGTATACAGAGATAATTCACCCCTCCACTTT. This chain joins TRBV7-2 and TRBJ1-6; the D is unclear. V dropped 1 base and J dropped 5 bases, with 9 bases sitting between them. This CDR3 spans 15 amino acids. The germline gives CDR1 SGHTA, CDR2 FQGNSA.

The rearrangement links TRBV7-2 to TRBJ1-2; D uncertain. This CDR3 has 13 amino acids. Trimming stripped 7 bases from V and 4 bases from J, with 13 bases between. Germline V lookup: CDR1 SGHTA, CDR2 FQGNSA. CDR3 coding DNA: TGTGCCAGCACCCGAACTGGCAGCTATGGCTACACCTTC. Its translation: CASTRTGSYGYTF.

V usage is TRBV29-1 and J usage is TRBJ2-5; the match to TRBD1 covers 9 bases. Per germline, CDR1 SQVTM and CDR2 ANQGSEA. V was clipped by 3 bases and J by 4 bases; unmatched bases: 6. CDR3 size: 14 residues. Written as DNA, the CDR3 is TGCAGCGTTGAGGACAGGGGAGTTACAGAGACCCAGTACTTC. Its protein is CSVEDRGVTETQYF.

V and J are TRBV29-1 and TRBJ2-7; D not resolved. V was pared by 0 bases and J by 2 bases, with 8 bases between. The germline gives CDR1 SQVTM, CDR2 ANQGSEA. This CDR3 has 13 amino acids. CDR3 loop: CSVEDQAPYEQYF. CDR3 sequence (DNA): TGCAGCGTTGAAGATCAGGCACCCTACGAGCAGTACTTC.

CDR3 DNA sequence: TGCGCCAGCAGCTTGGTACCCTACAATGAGCAGTTCTTC. Translating gives CASSLVPYNEQFF. The genes are TRBV5-1 and TRBJ2-1; D not certain. Per the germline V gene, CDR1 is SGHRS and CDR2 is YFSETQ. Deletions cut 0 bases from V and 2 bases from J, with 3 bases between. The CDR3 totals 13 residues.

The gene calls are TRBV2 and TRBJ1-1; 12 nucleotides agree with TRBD1. This CDR3 spans 17 amino acids. Germline V gene sequence: CDR1 SNHLY, CDR2 FYNNEI. The trim removed 4 bases at V and 4 bases at J, leaving 10 bases unmatched. CDR3 region: CASSVGTGGAGGTEAFF. CDR3 sequence (DNA): TGTGCCAGCAGTGTGGGGACAGGGGGCGCAGGAGGCACTGAAGCTTTCTTT. Drawing the rest from reference TRBV2 and TRBJ1-1, the complete variable domain is EPEVTQTPSHQVTQMGQEVILRCVPISNHLYFYWYRQILGQKVEFLVSFYNNEISEKSEIFDDQFSVERPDGSNFTLKIRSTKLEDSAMYFCASSVGTGGAGGTEAFFGQGTRLTVV.

This clone was detected once. The genes are TRBV18 and TRBJ1-1, with a tentative D call TRBD1 (6 bases). CDR3 length: 14 amino acids. Germline CDR1 reads KGHSH; CDR2 reads LQKENI. V lost 4 bases and J 1 base, leaving 10 bases between the germline ends. The CDR3: CASSRDIQNTEAFF. DNA for the CDR3: TGTGCCAGCTCACGGGACATCCAGAACACTGAAGCTTTCTTT.

CDR3 DNA: TGTGCCAGCAGCCGGGGAGGGCGCGAGCAGTACTTC. It translates to CASSRGGREQYF. V gene TRBV25-1 combines with J gene TRBJ2-7, with TRBD2 matching 7 bases. Trimming at V came to 6 bases and at J to 6 bases, leaving 5 bases not matched to a gene. Germline V gene lookup returns CDR1 MGHDK and CDR2 SYGVNS. The CDR3 has 12 residues.

The chain uses TRBV30 and TRBJ1-2, with D possibly matching TRBD1 (5 bases). From germline, CDR1 is GTSNPN and CDR2 SVGIG (reference sequence). V lost 4 bases and J lost 4, with 16 bases in between. This CDR3 region has 14 residues. The CDR3 loop is CAWTYRRGSYGYTF. The DNA for the CDR3 is TGTGCCTGGACGTACAGGCGGGGCAGCTATGGCTACACCTTC. The full variable domain, with the rest looked up from reference TRBV30 and TRBJ1-2, is SQTIHQWPATLVQPVGSPLSLECTVEGTSNPNLYWYRQAAGRGLQLLFYSVGIGQISSEVPQNLSASRPQDRQFILSSKKLLLSDSGFYLCAWTYRRGSYGYTFGSGTRLTVV.